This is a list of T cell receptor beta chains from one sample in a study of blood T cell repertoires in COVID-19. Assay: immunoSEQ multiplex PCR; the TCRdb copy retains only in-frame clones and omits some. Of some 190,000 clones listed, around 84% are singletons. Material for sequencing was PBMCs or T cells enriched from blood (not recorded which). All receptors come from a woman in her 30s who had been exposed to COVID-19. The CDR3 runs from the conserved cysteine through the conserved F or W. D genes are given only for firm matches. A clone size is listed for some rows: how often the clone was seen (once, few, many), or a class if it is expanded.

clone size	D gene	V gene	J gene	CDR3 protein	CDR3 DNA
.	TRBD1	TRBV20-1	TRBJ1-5	CSASRLGQGADQPQHF	TGCAGTGCTAGTAGGTTGGGACAGGGAGCCGACCAGCCCCAGCATTTT
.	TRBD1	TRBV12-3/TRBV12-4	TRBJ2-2	CASTDRAGELFF	TGTGCCAGCACCGACAGGGCCGGGGAGCTGTTTTTT
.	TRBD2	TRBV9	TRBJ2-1	CASSTGLEFNEQFF	TGTGCCAGCAGCACGGGACTAGAATTCAATGAGCAGTTCTTC
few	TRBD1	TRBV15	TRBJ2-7	CATGQGAFYEQYF	TGTGCCACCGGACAGGGGGCCTTCTACGAGCAGTACTTC
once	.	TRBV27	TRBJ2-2	CASRKLTGELFF	TGTGCCAGCAGGAAGCTCACCGGGGAGCTGTTTTTT
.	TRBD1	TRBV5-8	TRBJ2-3	CASSSGTGVNTDTQYF	TGTGCCAGCAGCTCGGGGACAGGGGTAAACACAGATACGCAGTATTTT
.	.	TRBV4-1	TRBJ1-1	CASSQDPMGATNTEAFF	TGCGCCAGCAGCCAAGATCCTATGGGGGCCACAAACACTGAAGCTTTCTTT
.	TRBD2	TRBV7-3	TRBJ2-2	CASSFSPGLHTGELFF	TGTGCCAGCAGCTTCTCTCCGGGACTACACACCGGGGAGCTGTTTTTT
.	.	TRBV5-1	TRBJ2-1	CASSTGEGWDNEQFF	TGCGCCAGCAGCACCGGTGAGGGATGGGACAATGAGCAGTTCTTC
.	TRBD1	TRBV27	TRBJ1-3	CASSLSTGVGNTIYF	TGTGCCAGCAGTTTATCGACAGGGGTTGGAAACACCATATATTTT
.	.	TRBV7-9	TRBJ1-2	CASSSRGAFGYTF	TGTGCCAGCAGCAGCAGGGGTGCGTTTGGCTACACCTTC
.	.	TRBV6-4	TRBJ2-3	CASSSGASYTDTQYF	TGTGCCAGCAGTTCTGGAGCTAGCTACACAGATACGCAGTATTTT
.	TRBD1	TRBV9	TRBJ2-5	CASSGKGGGETQYF	TGTGCCAGCAGCGGTAAAGGGGGCGGTGAGACCCAGTACTTC
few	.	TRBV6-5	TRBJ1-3	CASSYQFRVSTIYF	TGTGCCAGCAGTTATCAATTCAGGGTTAGCACCATATATTTT
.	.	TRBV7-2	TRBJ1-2	CASSPPLGTYSNYGYTF	TGTGCCAGCAGCCCCCCCCTCGGAACATACAGTAACTATGGCTACACCTTC
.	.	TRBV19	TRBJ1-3	CASTPTVTSGNTIYF	TGTGCCAGTACCCCGACAGTAACCTCTGGAAACACCATATATTTT
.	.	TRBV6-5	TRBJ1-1	CASSYSIAGNTEAFF	TGTGCCAGCAGTTACTCGATAGCGGGGAACACTGAAGCTTTCTTT
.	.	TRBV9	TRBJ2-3	CASTGKGTDTQYF	TGTGCCAGCACGGGAAAAGGCACAGATACGCAGTATTTT
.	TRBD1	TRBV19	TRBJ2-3	CASSLDKGAGDTQYF	TGTGCCAGTAGCCTTGACAAGGGGGCCGGGGATACGCAGTATTTT
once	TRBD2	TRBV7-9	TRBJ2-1	CASSPPIRGDNEQFF	TGTGCCAGCAGCCCCCCTATACGGGGGGACAATGAGCAGTTCTTC
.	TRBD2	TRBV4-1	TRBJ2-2	CASSQGPGRGGPRLFF	TGCGCCAGCAGCCAAGGACCGGGGCGGGGGGGACCTCGGCTGTTTTTT
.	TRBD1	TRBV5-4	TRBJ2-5	CASSLQGEETQYF	TGTGCCAGCAGCTTGCAGGGGGAAGAGACCCAGTACTTC
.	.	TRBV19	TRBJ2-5	CASSPGREETQYF	TGTGCCAGTAGTCCGGGTCGGGAGGAGACCCAGTACTTC
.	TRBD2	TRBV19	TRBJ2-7	CASKVRTSGDYEQYF	TGTGCCAGTAAGGTTAGGACTAGCGGGGACTACGAGCAGTACTTC
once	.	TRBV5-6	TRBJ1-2	CASSLARGGYTF	TGTGCCAGCAGCCTCGCCCGGGGTGGCTACACCTTC